The clone carrying this T cell receptor beta chain was recorded only once. What it binds is not known. These data belong to a study of T cell responses to AZD1222 COVID-19 vaccine. General observations from the study: Nearly half of spike-specific TCRs reportedly target variant regions that are unmutated in the B.1.351 and B.1.1.7 variants. Donor demographics were predominantly white British with a female majority; clonal diversity may be underestimated.

V lost 3 bases and J lost 7; bases outside the gene matches: 12. CDR1 is SGHRS, CDR2 YFSETQ, per germline. This CDR3 has 15 residues. Second-dose groups at about 4 or about 12 weeks were pooled. Assay used: immunoSEQ multiplex PCR; TCRdb lists only in-frame clones, some missing. The profile shows 50,000 to 55,000 clones, roughly 86% of them singletons. This clonotype was obtained from an adult who received the AZD1222 COVID-19 vaccine. The chain has TRBV5-1 and TRBJ2-7; 8 nucleotides match TRBD2. The material was peripheral blood, obtained 28 days after the second AZD1222 dose. The CDR3 reads CASSSRGGGPQEQYF. CDR3 bases: TGCGCCAGCAGCTCACGGGGGGGAGGGCCCCAAGAGCAGTACTTC.